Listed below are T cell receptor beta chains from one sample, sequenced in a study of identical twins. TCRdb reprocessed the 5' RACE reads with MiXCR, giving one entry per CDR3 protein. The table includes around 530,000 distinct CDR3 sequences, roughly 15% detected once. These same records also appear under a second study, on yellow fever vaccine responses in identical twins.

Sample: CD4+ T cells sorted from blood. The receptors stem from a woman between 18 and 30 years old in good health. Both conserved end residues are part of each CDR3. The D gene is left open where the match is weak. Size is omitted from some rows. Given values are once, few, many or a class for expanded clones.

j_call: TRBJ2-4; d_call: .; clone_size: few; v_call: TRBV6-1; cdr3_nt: TGTGCCAGCAGCTTCAACCTTTACATGGATCAGGAGAAAAACATTCAGTACTTC; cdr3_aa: CASSFNLYMDQEKNIQYF
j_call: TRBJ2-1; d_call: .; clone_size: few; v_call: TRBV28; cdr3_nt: TGTGCCAGCAGTTTATACCCCCATGAGCAGTTCTTC; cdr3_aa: CASSLYPHEQFF
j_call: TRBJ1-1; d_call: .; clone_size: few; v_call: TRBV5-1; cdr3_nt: TGCGCCAGCAGGTTGGAGAGACAGAAGAACACTGAAGCTTTCTTT; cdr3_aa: CASRLERQKNTEAFF
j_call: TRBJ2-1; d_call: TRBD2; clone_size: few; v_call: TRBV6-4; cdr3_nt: TGTGCCAGCAGTGACTCGGGACTAGGTGACTACAATGAGCAGTTCTTC; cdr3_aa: CASSDSGLGDYNEQFF
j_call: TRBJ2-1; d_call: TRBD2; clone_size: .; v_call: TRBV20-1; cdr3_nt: TGCAGTGCTAGTCCCTGGACTAGCAGTTACAATGAGCAGTTCTTC; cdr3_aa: CSASPWTSSYNEQFF
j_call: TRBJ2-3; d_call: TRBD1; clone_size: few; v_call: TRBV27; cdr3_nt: TGTGCCACCCAGCGAGGGGGCATTAGCACAGATACGCAGTATTTT; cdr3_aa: CATQRGGISTDTQYF
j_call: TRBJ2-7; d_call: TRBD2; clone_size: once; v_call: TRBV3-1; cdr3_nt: TGTCCCAGCAGCTTAACTAGCGGTGAAAGGGAGCAGTACTTC; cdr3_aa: CPSSLTSGEREQYF
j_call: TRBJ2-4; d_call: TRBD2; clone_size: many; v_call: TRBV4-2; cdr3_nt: TGTGCCAGCACCCCCCGTTTTATAGCTAGCGGGGTAGTAGCCAAAAACATTCAGTACTTC; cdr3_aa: CASTPRFIASGVVAKNIQYF
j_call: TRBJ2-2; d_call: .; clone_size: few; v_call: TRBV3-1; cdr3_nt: TGTGCCAGCAGCCAAGTAGGGGACGACGGGGAGCTGTTTTTT; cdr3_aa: CASSQVGDDGELFF
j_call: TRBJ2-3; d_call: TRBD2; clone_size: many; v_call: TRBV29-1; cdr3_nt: TGCAGCGCTGTGCGGGGGTCCTCTAGCACAGATACGCAGTATTTT; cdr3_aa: CSAVRGSSSTDTQYF
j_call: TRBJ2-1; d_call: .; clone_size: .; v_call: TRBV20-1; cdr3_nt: TGCAGTGCTTCTCGGGGCAATGAGCAGTTCTTC; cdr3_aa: CSASRGNEQFF
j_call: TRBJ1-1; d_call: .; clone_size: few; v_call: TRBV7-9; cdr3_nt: TGTGCCAGCAGCCGAGGGGCGGTCCCAGGGGCTTTCTTT; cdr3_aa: CASSRGAVPGAFF
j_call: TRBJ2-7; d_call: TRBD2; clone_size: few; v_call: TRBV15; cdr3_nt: TGTGCCACCAGCAAAAAACTAGCGGGAGGGCCGGACGAGCAGTACTTC; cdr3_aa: CATSKKLAGGPDEQYF
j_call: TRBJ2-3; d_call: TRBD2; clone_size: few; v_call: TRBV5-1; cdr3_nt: TGCGCCAGCAGCTTACCTAGCGGGACAGATACGCAGTATTTT; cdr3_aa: CASSLPSGTDTQYF